Shown below are 26 T cell receptor beta chains from a single sample sequenced in a study of T cells in localized non-small cell lung cancer. This table comes from immunoSEQ multiplex PCR, and its TCRdb copy is limited to in-frame clones, with some not included. The profile covers about 43,000 clones, with about 91% appearing a single time and about 11% taken by the ten largest. Here the sequenced sample was PBMCs, taken before any cancer treatment. The receptors come from a woman aged 40-75 years with stage II lung adenocarcinoma.

The chain recombines TRBV6-5 with TRBJ1-2, with D possibly matching TRBD1 (6 bases). The CDR3 is made up of 12 amino acids. Germline lookup yields CDR1 MNHEY and CDR2 SVGAGI. Trimming shortened V by 7 bases and J by 2 bases, and 8 bases separated the two germline ends. As DNA, the CDR3 is TGTGCCAGCACCCAGGGGAACTATGGCTACACCTTC. Translation gives CASTQGNYGYTF.

The rearrangement links TRBV19 to TRBJ1-1, with 7 bases aligning to TRBD1. Germline assignment: CDR1 LNHDA and CDR2 SQIVND (reference sequence). The CDR3 contains 15 residues. The ends lost 1 base at V and 1 base at J; junction bases unmatched: 3. CDR3 bases: TGTGCCAGTAGTATAGCGCCAGGGGGGAACACTGAAGCTTTCTTT. It encodes CASSIAPGGNTEAFF.

V usage is TRBV18 and J usage is TRBJ1-5, with a weak D call TRBD1 (6 bases). Trimming removed 4 bases at V and 1 base at J, with 14 bases between. CDR1 and CDR2 (germline): KGHSH, LQKENI. The CDR3 has 16 amino acids. This chain's CDR3 is CASSLQSTGSNQPQHF. The CDR3 nucleotides read TGTGCCAGCTCACTCCAATCTACAGGGAGCAATCAGCCCCAGCATTTT.

V is TRBV6-5 and J is TRBJ1-1, with D possibly TRBD1 on 6 matching bases. This CDR3 is 13 amino acids long. Germline CDR1 is MNHEY and CDR2 is SVGAGI. V was pared by 9 bases and J by 2 bases, with 13 bases between. The CDR3 coding sequence is TGTGCCAGTGGGGGCCCCAGAAACACTGAAGCTTTCTTT. Its protein is CASGGPRNTEAFF.

V is TRBV7-9 and J is TRBJ1-1, with unresolved D. Trimming left V 4 bases short and J 0 bases short, with 9 bases between. CDR1 SEHNR and CDR2 FQNEAQ come from the germline V gene (reference sequence). This CDR3 spans 14 amino acids. CDR3 sequence (DNA): TGTGCCAGCAGCTCGGTCTCGATGAACACTGAAGCTTTCTTT. It translates to CASSSVSMNTEAFF.

V is TRBV25-1 and J is TRBJ2-3; 11 nucleotides agree with TRBD2. CDR3 length: 14 residues. J gave up 4 bases and V 6 bases, and 3 bases lay outside the gene matches. The germline CDR1 and CDR2 sequences are MGHDK and SYGVNS. The CDR3 loop is CASSPSGGSDTQYF. CDR3 DNA: TGTGCCAGCAGCCCTAGCGGGGGGTCAGATACGCAGTATTTT.

There are a few counts of this clone. The chain has TRBV19 and TRBJ2-3, with TRBD1 identical over 7 bases. V shed 6 bases, J shed 3 bases, and the junction held 6 bases outside the gene matches. CDR1 is LNHDA, CDR2 SQIVND, per germline (reference sequence). This CDR3 comprises 14 residues. The CDR3 loop is CASRGEGATDTQYF. The CDR3 DNA follows: TGTGCCAGTAGGGGTGAGGGGGCAACAGATACGCAGTATTTT.

The V gene is TRBV2, the J gene TRBJ1-1; D gene ambiguous. This CDR3 region has 14 residues. Germline V gene data show CDR1 as SNHLY and CDR2 as FYNNEI. The V end was cut by 6 bases, the J end by 7 bases, with 18 bases between. The CDR3 DNA is TGTGCCAGCAGCCTCGGACCGTTGTCCGTTGAAGCTTTCTTT. Residues: CASSLGPLSVEAFF.

The rearrangement joins TRBV5-4 to TRBJ1-1, with TRBD1 identical over 9 bases. This CDR3 is 15 amino acids long. V dropped 4 bases and J dropped 3; count of bases not matched to a gene: 7. Germline CDR1 is SGHNT and CDR2 is YYREEE (reference sequence). The CDR3 nucleotides are TGTGCCAGCAGCGATGACAGGGGGTTATACACTGAAGCTTTCTTT. This sequence encodes CASSDDRGLYTEAFF. The variable domain in full, completed from reference TRBV5-4 and TRBJ1-1, reads ETGVTQSPTHLIKTRGQQVTLRCSSQSGHNTVSWYQQALGQGPQFIFQYYREEENGRGNFPPRFSGLQFPNYSSELNVNALELDDSALYLCASSDDRGLYTEAFFGQGTRLTVV.

V gene TRBV6-5 combines with J gene TRBJ1-2; 7 nucleotides agree with TRBD1. The CDR3 is 16 amino acids. V was pared by 4 bases and J by 7 bases, with 15 bases of the junction left unmatched. Germline V CDR1 and CDR2: MNHEY, SVGAGI. The CDR3 DNA reads TGTGCCAGCAGTTCCCATGGACCCGACAGGGTAGCTGGCTACACCTTC. This translates into CASSSHGPDRVAGYTF.

V usage is TRBV28 and J usage is TRBJ2-1; D call uncertain. The CDR3 consists of 16 residues. The germline V gene has CDR1 MDHEN and CDR2 SYDVKM. Trimming took 4 bases from V and 7 from J, leaving 20 bases between them. CDR3 in DNA: TGTGCCAGCAGTTCCCCAATGGTCTCAGCATCTAATGAGCAGTTCTTC. Amino acid sequence: CASSSPMVSASNEQFF.

The chain has TRBV7-9 and TRBJ1-5; 8 bases line up with TRBD1. The CDR3 length is 15 residues. Trimming at V came to 1 base and at J to 4 bases, leaving 3 bases not matched to a gene. Germline V gives CDR1 SEHNR, CDR2 FQNEAQ (reference sequence). In DNA form, the CDR3 reads TGTGCCAGCAGCTTAGGTACAGGGGGGAATCAGCCCCAGCATTTT. Its protein product is CASSLGTGGNQPQHF.

The genes are TRBV29-1 and TRBJ1-1; D not certain. CDR3 length: 9 amino acids. Trimming removed 6 bases from V and 8 bases from J, with 7 bases in between. CDR1 SQVTM and CDR2 ANQGSEA come from the germline V gene. CDR3 loop: CSVGDEAFF. For the CDR3, the DNA is TGCAGCGTGGGAGACGAAGCTTTCTTT.

CDR3 coding DNA: TGTGCCAGCAGTTCGCCCCCGGGACAGGGCGTAGATGGGCCCTACGAGCAGTACTTC. Protein product: CASSSPPGQGVDGPYEQYF. The chain couples TRBV28 to TRBJ2-7; 9 positions match TRBD1. The CDR3 is made up of 19 amino acids. Germline-derived CDR1 and CDR2 are MDHEN and SYDVKM. V shed 4 bases and J 2 bases; nucleotides not matched to a gene: 18.

The chain recombines TRBV9 with TRBJ2-7, with D possibly called TRBD1 or TRBD2 (5 bases each). With 4 bases removed from V and 3 bases from J, the gap between germline ends came to 23 bases. Germline V lookup: CDR1 SGDLS, CDR2 YYNGEE. The CDR3 consists of 17 residues. The DNA of the CDR3 is TGTGCCAGCAGCCCGGGACGGAGCTTGGCCCTCAACTACGAGCAGTACTTC. Translated, it gives CASSPGRSLALNYEQYF.

The chain uses TRBV7-3 and TRBJ1-3; a possible D gene is TRBD1 (5 bases). Germline lookup yields CDR1 SGHTA and CDR2 FQGTGA. Deletions cut 0 bases from V and 0 bases from J, with 9 bases between. This CDR3 has 16 amino acids. The CDR3 sequence: CASSLTGGNSGNTIYF. Here the CDR3 DNA reads TGTGCCAGCAGCTTAACTGGGGGAAACTCTGGAAACACCATATATTTT.

V gene TRBV2 combines with J gene TRBJ1-2, with 7 bases that match TRBD1. J was trimmed by 7 bases and V by 6 bases; bases with no gene match: 11. The V gene's germline CDR1 is SNHLY and CDR2 FYNNEI. The CDR3 runs 14 residues. CDR3 protein: CASSRGEGASGYTF. CDR3 sequence (DNA): TGTGCCAGCAGCCGTGGGGAGGGGGCGTCTGGCTACACCTTC.

The gene calls are TRBV6-4 and TRBJ1-2, with 10 nucleotides matching TRBD1. Looked up from germline, CDR1 is MRHNA and CDR2 is SNTAGT. The V and J ends lost 6 bases and 8 bases, in that order; junction bases with no gene match: 12. The CDR3 is 15 amino acids. The CDR3 sequence: CASRASGQGVVGYTF. CDR3 in DNA: TGTGCCAGCAGAGCCTCTGGACAGGGGGTTGTGGGCTACACCTTC.

The chain recombines TRBV5-1 with TRBJ2-5; tentatively, D is TRBD2 (6 bases). V lost 4 bases, J lost 1 base, and 11 bases lay in between. This CDR3 contains 14 residues. The germline V gene encodes CDR1 SGHRS and CDR2 YFSETQ. The CDR3 region is CASSGVGGQETQYF. CDR3 coding DNA: TGCGCCAGCAGCGGGGTGGGGGGCCAAGAGACCCAGTACTTC.

The rearrangement uses TRBV15 and TRBJ2-5; D gene unclear. The ends were cut back, 1 base at V and 2 bases at J, with 8 bases in the middle. Germline V lookup: CDR1 LNHNV, CDR2 YYDKDF (reference sequence). CDR3 length: 14 residues. CDR3 sequence reads: CATSRGQLQETQYF. CDR3 sequence (DNA): TGTGCCACCAGCAGAGGCCAGCTGCAAGAGACCCAGTACTTC.

The chain is built from TRBV11-2 and TRBJ2-2; 10 positions match TRBD1. The J segment lost 6 bases and the V segment lost 5 bases, leaving 9 bases of the junction unmatched. Looked up from germline, CDR1 is SGHAT and CDR2 is FQNNGV. The CDR3 runs 16 residues. DNA of the CDR3: TGTGCCAGCAGCGACCGGGACAGGGGTACGGCCGGGGAGCTGTTTTTT. This codes for CASSDRDRGTAGELFF.

V is TRBV28 and J is TRBJ2-4; TRBD1 agrees at 8 bases. Looked up from germline, CDR1 is MDHEN and CDR2 is SYDVKM. There are 17 residues in the CDR3. The V gene end was trimmed by 6 bases and the J gene end by 3 bases; junction bases not matched to a gene: 13. This CDR3 reads CASSLPLGQGDKNIQYF. The CDR3 DNA is TGTGCCAGCAGCCTCCCCCTCGGACAGGGAGACAAAAACATTCAGTACTTC.

The V gene is TRBV29-1, the J gene TRBJ2-2, with a tentative D call TRBD1 (6 bases). The CDR3 has 15 residues. The V gene's germline CDR1 is SQVTM and CDR2 ANQGSEA. V gave up 6 bases and J gave up 0 bases, with 14 bases separating them. The DNA for the CDR3 is TGCAGCGTAGGAACAGGGATCACGAACACCGGGGAGCTGTTTTTT. As protein: CSVGTGITNTGELFF.

This sequence joins TRBV28 and TRBJ1-2; 10 bases align to TRBD1. Trimming at V came to 6 bases and at J to 4 bases, leaving 5 bases not matched to a gene. The CDR3 length is 14 residues. Germline V gives CDR1 MDHEN, CDR2 SYDVKM. The CDR3 region is CASRSTGGGYGYTF. CDR3 in DNA: TGTGCCAGCAGGTCGACAGGGGGCGGCTATGGCTACACCTTC.

The chain uses TRBV28 and TRBJ2-6; D may be TRBD1 or TRBD2 (5 bases each). The CDR3 contains 16 residues. The germline V and J ends were trimmed by 6 bases and 1 base, with 13 bases remaining between them. The V gene's germline CDR1 is MDHEN and CDR2 SYDVKM. CDR3 nucleotide sequence: TGTGCCAGCAGGGGGACGGTTGGATCTGGGGCCAACGTCCTGACTTTC. Translating it yields CASRGTVGSGANVLTF.

The rearrangement joins TRBV10-1 to TRBJ2-3; 7 bases are a match to TRBD2. The CDR3 contains 16 residues. CDR1 is WNHNN and CDR2 is SYGVQD in the germline V gene (reference sequence). V gave up 7 bases and J gave up 1 base; unmatched junction bases: 11. CDR3 in DNA: TGCGCCAGCACCGAGTGGCCTAGCGGAGGCACAGATACGCAGTATTTT. This translates into CASTEWPSGGTDTQYF.